The following is a T cell receptor beta chain sequence with its context. The data stem from a study of blood T cell repertoires in COVID-19. Background on the study: From the United States, Italy and Spain came samples of acute and convalescent COVID-19.

Libraries were prepared by immunoSEQ multiplex PCR; TCRdb keeps only in-frame clonotypes and omits some of them. The sample holds about half a million clones; approximately 89% are singletons and the top ten take roughly 0.92%. The V gene's germline CDR1 is LGHDT and CDR2 YNNKEL (reference sequence). V was trimmed by 2 bases and J by 5 bases, leaving 9 bases between them. The CDR3 is made up of 13 amino acids. This TCR was sampled from a man between 18 and 35 years old with COVID-19, enrolled during active disease. The chain is built from TRBV3-1 (or the pseudogene TRBV3-2) and TRBJ2-5; weak D call: TRBD2 (5 bases). The sequencing sample was made of peripheral blood. The CDR3 spells CASSQRIAETQYF. Here the CDR3 DNA reads TGTGCCAGCAGCCAAAGAATAGCGGAGACCCAGTACTTC.